This T cell receptor (beta chain) was captured in a study of beta chain features in type 1 diabetes. Study conclusions and caveats: Moderate yet significant TCRB CDR3 shortening was seen in Type 1 diabetes patients in all four CD4+ subsets. Cells expressing TCR highly could be over-represented by cDNA sequencing. Fewer junction insertions and more nucleotide deletions appeared in type 1 diabetes patients.

Every bit of the isolated RNA underwent reverse transcription, so sequencing read expressed TCRB transcripts. A few million reads were obtained on average from naive, central memory and regulatory T cell samples. Measured with immunoSEQ multiplex PCR; TCRdb has only the in-frame clones, and not every one. The table lists about 140,000 clones, about 13% of them singletons. This clone showed up just a few times. The antigen remains unidentified. Via the markers CD45RO/CCR7/CD25/CD127/CD95/CD27, stem cell-like memory, regulatory, central memory and naive CD4+ cells were sorted. The CDR3 consists of 16 residues. The ends were cut back, 4 bases at V and 5 bases at J, with 22 bases in the middle. Germline CDR1 SGHDT, CDR2 YYEEEE.

The rearrangement joins TRBV5-6 to TRBJ2-7; tentatively, D is TRBD1 (6 bases). Sequenced: central memory CD4+ T cells from blood. The clonotype comes from a man younger than 35 with type 1 diabetes. The CDR3 nucleotides read TGTGCCAGCAGCCCCAACAGGGTTTATATCCCCAACGAGCAGTACTTC. This translates into CASSPNRVYIPNEQYF.